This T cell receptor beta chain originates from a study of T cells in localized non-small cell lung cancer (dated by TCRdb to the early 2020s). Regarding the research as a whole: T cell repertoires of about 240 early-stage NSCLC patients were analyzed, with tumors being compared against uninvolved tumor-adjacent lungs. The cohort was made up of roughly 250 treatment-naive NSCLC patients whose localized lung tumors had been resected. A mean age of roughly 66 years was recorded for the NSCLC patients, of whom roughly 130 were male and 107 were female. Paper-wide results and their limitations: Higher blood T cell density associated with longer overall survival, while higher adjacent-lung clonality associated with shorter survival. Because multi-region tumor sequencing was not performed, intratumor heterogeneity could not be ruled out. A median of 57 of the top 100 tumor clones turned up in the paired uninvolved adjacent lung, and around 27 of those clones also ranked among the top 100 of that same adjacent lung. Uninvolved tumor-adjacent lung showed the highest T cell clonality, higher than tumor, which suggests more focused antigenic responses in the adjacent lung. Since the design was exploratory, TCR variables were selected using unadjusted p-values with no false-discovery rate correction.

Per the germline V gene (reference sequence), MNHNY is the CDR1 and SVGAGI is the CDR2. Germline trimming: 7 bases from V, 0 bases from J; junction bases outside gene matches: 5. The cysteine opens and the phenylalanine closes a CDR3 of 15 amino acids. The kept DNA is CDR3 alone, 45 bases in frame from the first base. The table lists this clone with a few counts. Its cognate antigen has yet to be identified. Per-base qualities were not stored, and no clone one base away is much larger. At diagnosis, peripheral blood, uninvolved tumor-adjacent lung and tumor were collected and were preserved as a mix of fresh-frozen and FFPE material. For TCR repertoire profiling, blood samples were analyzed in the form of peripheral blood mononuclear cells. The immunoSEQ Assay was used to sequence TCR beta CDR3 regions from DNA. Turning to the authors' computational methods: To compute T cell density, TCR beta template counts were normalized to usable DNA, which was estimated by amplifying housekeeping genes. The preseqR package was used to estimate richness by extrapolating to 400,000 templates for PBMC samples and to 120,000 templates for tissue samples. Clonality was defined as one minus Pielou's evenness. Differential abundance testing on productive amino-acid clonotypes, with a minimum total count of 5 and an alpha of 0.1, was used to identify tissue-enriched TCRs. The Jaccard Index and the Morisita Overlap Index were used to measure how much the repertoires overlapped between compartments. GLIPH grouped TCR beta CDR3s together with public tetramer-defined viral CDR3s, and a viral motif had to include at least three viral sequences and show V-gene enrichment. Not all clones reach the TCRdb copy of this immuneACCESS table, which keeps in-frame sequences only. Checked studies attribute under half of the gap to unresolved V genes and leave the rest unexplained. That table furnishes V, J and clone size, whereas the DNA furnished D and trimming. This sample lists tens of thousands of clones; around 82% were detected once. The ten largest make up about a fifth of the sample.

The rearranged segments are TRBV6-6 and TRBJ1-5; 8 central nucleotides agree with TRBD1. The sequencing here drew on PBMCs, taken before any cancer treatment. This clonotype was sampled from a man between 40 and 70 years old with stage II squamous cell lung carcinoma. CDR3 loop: CASIDRGYSNQPQHF. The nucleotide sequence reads TGTGCCAGCATCGACAGGGGATATAGCAATCAGCCCCAGCATTTT.